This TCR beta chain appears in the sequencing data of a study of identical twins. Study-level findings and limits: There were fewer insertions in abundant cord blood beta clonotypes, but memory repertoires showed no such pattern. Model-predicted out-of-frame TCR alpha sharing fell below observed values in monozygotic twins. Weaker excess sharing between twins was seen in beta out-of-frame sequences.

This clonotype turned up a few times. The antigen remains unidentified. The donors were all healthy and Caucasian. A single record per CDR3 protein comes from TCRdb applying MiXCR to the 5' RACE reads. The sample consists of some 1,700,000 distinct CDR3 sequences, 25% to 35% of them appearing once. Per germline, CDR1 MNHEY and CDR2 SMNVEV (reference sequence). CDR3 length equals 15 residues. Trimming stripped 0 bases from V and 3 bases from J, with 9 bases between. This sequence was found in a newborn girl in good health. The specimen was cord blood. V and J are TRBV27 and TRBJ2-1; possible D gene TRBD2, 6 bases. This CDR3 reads CASSLSGLRYNEQFF. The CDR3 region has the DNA TGTGCCAGCAGTTTATCGGGACTCCGCTACAATGAGCAGTTCTTC.